Presented here are 8 T cell receptor beta chains from one specimen sequenced in a study of T cells in Graves' hyperthyroidism and ophthalmopathy. RNA transcripts yielded amplified TCR beta CDR3 regions. Initially, a first-round RT-PCR of the TCR CDR3 employed the HTBI primer set. TCRdb re-called the multiplex PCR reads with MiXCR, one entry per CDR3 protein. The table includes some 720,000 distinct CDR3 sequences, approximately 16% detected once. The sequencing sample was made of blood. Receptor source: a young man with Graves' hyperthyroidism.

This clonotype was detected many times. The rearrangement links TRBV7-2 to TRBJ2-1, with 11 bases that match TRBD2. The CDR3 has 14 residues. With V trimmed by 2 bases and J by 7 bases, 1 base remained unmatched. Looked up from germline, CDR1 is SGHTA and CDR2 is FQGNSA. The CDR3 sequence is CASSLTSGGNEQFF. CDR3 sequence (DNA): TGTGCCAGCAGCTTAACTAGCGGGGGAAATGAGCAGTTCTTC. The whole variable domain, remainder taken from reference TRBV7-2 and TRBJ2-1, is GAGVSQSPSNKVTEKGKDVELRCDPISGHTALYWYRQSLGQGLEFLIYFQGNSAPDKSGLPSDRFSAERTGGSVSTLTIQRTQQEDSAVYLCASSLTSGGNEQFFGPGTRLTVL.

This clonotype came up many times. The gene calls are TRBV25-1 and TRBJ1-2; D is perhaps TRBD1 (5 bases). There are 15 residues in the CDR3. V was cut by 3 bases and J by 2 bases, with 13 bases left in between. From germline, CDR1 is MGHDK and CDR2 SYGVNS. The CDR3 DNA sequence: TGTGCCAGCAGTGATGCTGGGACTGCAAACTATGGCTACACCTTC. Translation: CASSDAGTANYGYTF.

This clonotype was observed a few times. The chain carries TRBV19 and TRBJ2-1; 10 nucleotides line up with TRBD2. This CDR3 is 16 amino acids long. Unmatched junction bases numbered 7, after V lost 3 bases and J lost 5 bases. Looked up from germline, CDR1 is LNHDA and CDR2 is SQIVND (reference sequence). CDR3 bases: TGTGCCAGTAGTATTTTTAGGCTAGCGGGAGACAATGAGCAGTTCTTC. Its translation: CASSIFRLAGDNEQFF. Full variable domain (remainder filled in from reference TRBV19 and TRBJ2-1): DGGITQSPKYLFRKEGQNVTLSCEQNLNHDAMYWYRQDPGQGLRLIYYSQIVNDFQKGDIAEGYSVSREKKESFPLTVTSAQKNPTAFYLCASSIFRLAGDNEQFFGPGTRLTVL.

This clonotype was counted at least ten times. The chain carries TRBV27 and TRBJ2-7, with a possible D match to TRBD1 (6 bases). Per germline, CDR1 MNHEY and CDR2 SMNVEV (reference sequence). Trimming left V 3 bases short and J 6 bases short, with 15 bases between. This CDR3 is built from 14 residues. In DNA form, the CDR3 reads TGTGCCAGCAGTTTCGCCAGGGGAGACTTCGAGCAGTACTTC. It yields the protein CASSFARGDFEQYF.

There are a few counts of this clonotype. This chain joins TRBV28 and TRBJ1-4; tentatively, D is TRBD1 (6 bases). This CDR3 comprises 16 residues. The V end lost 5 bases, the J end lost 7 bases, and 20 bases lay between the germline ends. Germline loops: CDR1 MDHEN, CDR2 SYDVKM. DNA of the CDR3: TGTGCCAGCAGTACCCAGGGGAGGCTGACGAGTGAAAAACTGTTTTTT. Translating gives CASSTQGRLTSEKLFF.

This clonotype was seen more than once but under ten times. This sequence joins TRBV6-1 and TRBJ2-7, with no clear D. The CDR3 covers 17 residues. Trimming took 0 bases from V and 2 from J, leaving 17 bases between them. Germline V lookup: CDR1 MNHNS, CDR2 SASEGT. The CDR3 loop is CASSEALRSNSPYEQYF. In nucleotides, the CDR3 is TGTGCCAGCAGTGAAGCGCTTCGGAGCAACAGCCCCTACGAGCAGTACTTC.

The chain is built from TRBV18 and TRBJ1-6; D remains unclear. The germline V and J ends were trimmed by 2 bases and 9 bases, with 14 bases remaining between them. The CDR3 consists of 15 residues. From germline, CDR1 is KGHSH and CDR2 LQKENI. The CDR3 here is CASSPGVGFGSPLHF. The CDR3 coding sequence is TGTGCCAGCTCACCAGGGGTGGGCTTTGGTTCACCCCTCCACTTT. The full variable domain, with the rest looked up from reference TRBV18 and TRBJ1-6, is NAGVMQNPRHLVRRRGQEARLRCSPMKGHSHVYWYRQLPEEGLKFMVYLQKENIIDESGMPKERFSAEFPKEGPSILRIQQVVRGDSAAYFCASSPGVGFGSPLHFGNGTRLTVT.

At least ten counts were recorded for this clonotype. This sequence joins TRBV12-3 or TRBV12-4 and TRBJ2-7, with unresolved D. V was cut by 7 bases and J by 3 bases, with 13 bases left in between. The CDR3 covers 13 residues. The CDR3 region has the DNA TGTGCCAGCACCCCCGCCGGTGTCTACGAGCAGTACTTC. This gives the protein CASTPAGVYEQYF.